These 8 T cell receptor beta chains originate from one sample sequenced in a study of T cell responses to AZD1222 COVID-19 vaccine. The data were produced by immunoSEQ multiplex PCR, yet TCRdb's version contains in-frame clones alone and is incomplete. Among 140,000 to 150,000 clones, roughly 90% were seen once, and the ten largest hold over 1.1%. Sequences were derived from peripheral blood, sampled on day 0 of AZD1222 vaccination. The receptors originated from an adult in good health.

The rearrangement uses TRBV4-1 and TRBJ2-7; D not resolved. The CDR3 totals 16 residues. The germline V gene has CDR1 MGHRA and CDR2 YSYEKL. Trimming removed 0 bases from V and 0 bases from J, with 12 bases in between. For the CDR3, the DNA is TGCGCCAGCAGCCAAGAGGAGTCTTCGAGCTCCTACGAGCAGTACTTC. The encoded protein is CASSQEESSSSYEQYF.

This chain connects TRBV28 to TRBJ1-4, with D uncertain. The germline gives CDR1 MDHEN, CDR2 SYDVKM. The CDR3 contains 14 residues. V lost 2 bases, J lost 0 bases, and 4 bases lay in between. CDR3 residues: CASSLGATNEKLFF. The CDR3 DNA reads as TGTGCCAGCAGTTTAGGAGCAACTAATGAAAAACTGTTTTTT.

Comments on this clone: One end of the junction is discordant with germline, which a read error may explain. The chain has TRBV9 and TRBJ2-7; no firm D call. Per the germline V gene, CDR1 is SGDLS and CDR2 is YYNGEE. There are 13 residues in the CDR3. In DNA form, the CDR3 reads TGTGCCAGCAGCGCACAAGACTCCTTCGAGCAGTACTTC. Encoded protein: CASSAQDSFEQYF.

The V gene is TRBV7-2, the J gene TRBJ2-1; perhaps TRBD2 as D (5 bases). CDR1 and CDR2 from the germline V gene are SGHTA and FQGNSA. Trimming took off 1 base at V and 5 bases at J, with 12 bases between the two ends. The CDR3 covers 15 residues. CDR3 bases: TGTGCCAGCAGCTTAGGGCGGGCGGTCGACAATGAGCAGTTCTTC. As protein: CASSLGRAVDNEQFF.

The rearrangement uses TRBV15 and TRBJ2-1; D assignment may be TRBD1 or TRBD2 (5 bases each). This CDR3 is built from 15 residues. Trimming took off 5 bases at V and 2 bases at J, with 13 bases between the two ends. CDR1 and CDR2 from the germline V gene are LNHNV and YYDKDF (reference sequence). The CDR3 DNA reads TGTGCCACCAGCGCAGAGGGGACCACCTACAATGAGCAGTTCTTC. It is translated as CATSAEGTTYNEQFF.

The gene calls are TRBV19 and TRBJ1-5; D gene ambiguous. The CDR3 totals 15 residues. Germline values: CDR1 LNHDA, CDR2 SQIVND (reference sequence). Deletions cut 7 bases from V and 0 bases from J, with 13 bases between. Here the CDR3 reads CASTPSTASNQPQHF. Written as DNA, the CDR3 is TGTGCCAGTACCCCCTCGACCGCTAGCAATCAGCCCCAGCATTTT.

V is TRBV4-3 and J is TRBJ1-2; D gene unclear. Trimming cost V 1 base and J 6 bases, with 12 bases left between them. The CDR3 covers 14 residues. Germline loops: CDR1 LGHNA, CDR2 YSLEER. CDR3 protein: CASSQAGEVDGYTF. CDR3 sequence (DNA): TGCGCCAGCAGCCAAGCTGGGGAGGTCGATGGCTACACCTTC.

The chain joins TRBV7-9 to TRBJ2-7, with D perhaps TRBD1 (6 bases). Trimming removed 5 bases at V and 2 bases at J, with 16 bases between. The CDR3 spans 15 residues. The germline V gene has CDR1 SEHNR and CDR2 FQNEAQ (reference sequence). CDR3 sequence: CASSPRGGTTYEQYF. In nucleotides, the CDR3 is TGTGCCAGCAGCCCCCGTGGTGGGACAACCTACGAGCAGTACTTC.